This T cell receptor (beta chain) appears in the sequencing data of a study of cytomegalovirus exposure and HLA in healthy donors. PCR employed 60 Vbeta and 13 Jbeta primers. The protocol was immunoSEQ multiplex PCR, while the TCRdb copy is restricted to in-frame clones and leaves out a portion. In the table there are about 170,000 clones, less than 80% of which are singletons. V gave up 4 bases and J gave up 6 bases; unmatched junction bases: 9. Germline assignment: CDR1 SGDLS and CDR2 YYNGEE. The CDR3 has 16 amino acids. This receptor was obtained from a female donor in good health and CMV-seronegative. The sequencing sample was made of PBMCs. The chain uses TRBV9 and TRBJ2-7, with TRBD2 matching 14 bases. CDR3 in DNA: TGTGCCAGCAGCCCTGGGGGACTAGCGGGAGTTGGCGAGCAGTACTTC. This gives the protein CASSPGGLAGVGEQYF.